One sample yielded the 16 T cell receptor beta chains listed below, sequenced in a study of T cells in localized non-small cell lung cancer. Measured with immunoSEQ multiplex PCR; TCRdb has only the in-frame clones, and not every one. The sample lists 25,000 to 35,000 clones, roughly four fifths occurring once. The sample was peripheral blood mononuclear cells, taken before any cancer treatment. The receptors were gathered from a man aged 40 to 69 with stage III lung adenocarcinoma.

V is TRBV28 and J is TRBJ2-5; D is unresolved. V lost 6 bases and J 2 bases, leaving 10 bases between the germline ends. The CDR3 spans 13 residues. The germline CDR1 and CDR2 sequences are MDHEN and SYDVKM. CDR3 region: CASSRVVQETQYF. The CDR3 coding sequence is TGTGCCAGCAGCCGGGTGGTTCAAGAGACCCAGTACTTC. Full variable domain (missing parts from reference TRBV28 and TRBJ2-5): DVKVTQSSRYLVKRTGEKVFLECVQDMDHENMFWYRQDPGLGLRLIYFSYDVKMKEKGDIPEGYSVSREKKERFSLILESASTNQTSMYLCASSRVVQETQYFGPGTRLLVL.

The V and J genes are TRBV10-2 and TRBJ2-7; D remains ambiguous. In germline, CDR1 is WSHSY, CDR2 SAAADI. There are 14 residues in the CDR3. The V gene lost 4 bases and the J gene lost 3 bases, with 13 bases spanning the gap. The CDR3 nucleotides read TGCGCCAGCAGTGCATCCCCGGGCATCTACGAGCAGTACGTC. This codes for CASSASPGIYEQYV.

The chain has TRBV28 and TRBJ1-2; maybe TRBD1 (6 bases). CDR3 size: 15 residues. In germline, CDR1 is MDHEN, CDR2 SYDVKM. CDR3: CALRADSRLNYGYTF. CDR3 DNA sequence: TGTGCGCTCCGGGCGGACAGCCGACTAAACTATGGCTACACCTTC.

The gene calls are TRBV30 and TRBJ1-1, with D tentatively TRBD1 (6 bases). There are 13 residues in the CDR3. Trimming removed 2 bases at V and 1 base at J, with 8 bases between. Germline-derived CDR1 and CDR2 are GTSNPN and SVGIG (reference sequence). The CDR3 region is CAWSRGANTEAFF. The CDR3 nucleotides read TGTGCCTGGAGTCGGGGGGCGAACACTGAAGCTTTCTTT. The variable domain in full, completed from reference TRBV30 and TRBJ1-1, reads SQTIHQWPATLVQPVGSPLSLECTVEGTSNPNLYWYRQAAGRGLQLLFYSVGIGQISSEVPQNLSASRPQDRQFILSSKKLLLSDSGFYLCAWSRGANTEAFFGQGTRLTVV.

The chain carries TRBV18 and TRBJ1-1, with D uncertain. V was trimmed by 0 bases and J by 0 bases, leaving 8 bases between them. The CDR3 consists of 15 residues. Germline V gene lookup returns CDR1 KGHSH and CDR2 LQKENI. The CDR3 DNA is TGTGCCAGCTCACCACCGGCGGGGATGAACACTGAAGCTTTCTTT. It translates to CASSPPAGMNTEAFF.

In its sample, this clone was seen once. This chain uses TRBV28 with TRBJ2-5; possible D gene TRBD2, 5 bases. Trimming cost V 3 bases and J 4 bases, with 9 bases left between them. Germline assignment: CDR1 MDHEN and CDR2 SYDVKM. This CDR3 spans 13 amino acids. The CDR3 loop reads CASSFWTAETQYF. CDR3 coding DNA: TGTGCCAGCAGTTTTTGGACTGCAGAGACCCAGTACTTC.

The V gene is TRBV9, the J gene TRBJ2-2; D is unclear. Germline CDR1 reads SGDLS; CDR2 reads YYNGEE. The V end lost 4 bases, the J end lost 3 bases, and 7 bases lay between the germline ends. The CDR3 is made up of 13 amino acids. CDR3 DNA: TGTGCCAGCAGCCCCCGGCACACCGGGGAGCTGTTTTTT. This gives the protein CASSPRHTGELFF.

The chain has TRBV28 and TRBJ1-2, with 7 nucleotides matching TRBD1. The ends lost 2 bases at V and 8 bases at J; junction bases unmatched: 14. The CDR3 has 16 amino acids. Germline CDR1 MDHEN, CDR2 SYDVKM. The CDR3 DNA is TGTGCCAGCAGTTTAATTGGGACAAGGAGGGGGCTCGGCTACACCTTC. Its protein is CASSLIGTRRGLGYTF.

The rearrangement joins TRBV19 to TRBJ1-5; TRBD1 might be the D (5 bases). There are 14 residues in the CDR3. Per germline, CDR1 LNHDA and CDR2 SQIVND (reference sequence). V lost 2 bases and J lost 7, with 12 bases in between. The CDR3 nucleotides are TGTGCCAGTAGTATATTAGGTGGGGGGCAGCCCCAGCATTTT. This translates into CASSILGGGQPQHF.

The chain joins TRBV7-9 to TRBJ2-3, with 12 bases identical to TRBD2. V dropped 4 bases and J dropped 2; count of bases not matched to a gene: 4. Per the germline V gene, CDR1 is SEHNR and CDR2 is FQNEAQ (reference sequence). The CDR3 sequence is 16 residues long. CDR3 in amino acids: CASSSGLAGLTDTQYF. CDR3 DNA sequence: TGTGCCAGCAGCTCCGGACTAGCGGGACTCACAGATACGCAGTATTTT.

The chain joins TRBV19 to TRBJ1-2; D not certain. The V end was cut by 6 bases, the J end by 7 bases, with 15 bases between. Per germline, CDR1 LNHDA and CDR2 SQIVND (reference sequence). CDR3 size: 13 residues. In nucleotides, the CDR3 is TGTGCCAGTAGCCTCACCGGAGTTCGTGGCTACACCTTC. Its protein product is CASSLTGVRGYTF.

This chain connects TRBV19 to TRBJ2-7, with D maybe TRBD2 (6 bases). Trimming took 6 bases from V and 7 from J, leaving 16 bases between them. Germline V gene lookup returns CDR1 LNHDA and CDR2 SQIVND (reference sequence). The CDR3 is 13 residues long. Here the CDR3 reads CASSPLGGGEQYV. The DNA of the CDR3 is TGTGCCAGTAGCCCTCTTGGGGGAGGTGAGCAGTACGTC.

The chain couples TRBV27 to TRBJ2-7; D possibly corresponds to TRBD1 (6 bases). Germline V gives CDR1 MNHEY, CDR2 SMNVEV (reference sequence). V lost 6 bases and J 1 base, leaving 10 bases between the germline ends. The CDR3 length is 13 residues. CDR3 in DNA: TGTGCCAGCAGAAGGCAGGGGTCCTACGAGCAGTACTTC. It translates to CASRRQGSYEQYF.

The chain is built from TRBV6-1 and TRBJ1-1, with TRBD1 as a possible D gene (6 bases). The CDR3 has 13 amino acids. CDR1 and CDR2 from the germline V gene are MNHNS and SASEGT. Trimming pared 6 bases from V and 4 bases from J, leaving 12 bases between. The CDR3 loop is CASSLGGPTEAFF. The DNA for the CDR3 is TGTGCCAGCAGCCTGGGGGGCCCCACTGAAGCTTTCTTT.

The rearrangement uses TRBV19 and TRBJ1-1; unclear D gene. The CDR3 runs 15 residues. The V gene's germline CDR1 is LNHDA and CDR2 SQIVND (reference sequence). Trimming pared 5 bases from V and 1 base from J, leaving 14 bases between. CDR3 loop: CASSSRRTENTEAFF. The CDR3 DNA follows: TGTGCCAGTAGTTCGCGCCGAACAGAGAACACTGAAGCTTTCTTT.

The chain recombines TRBV5-1 with TRBJ1-4; no definite D call. Trimming shortened V by 4 bases and J by 0 bases, and 7 bases separated the two germline ends. The CDR3 loop spans 14 amino acids. Germline CDR1 is SGHRS and CDR2 is YFSETQ. The CDR3 region is CASSLTSTNEKLFF. For the CDR3, the DNA is TGCGCCAGCAGCCTGACCTCAACTAATGAAAAACTGTTTTTT.